The 27 T cell receptor beta chains listed next were all sequenced from one sample in a study of shared clonotypes between healthy human individuals. The method was immunoSEQ multiplex PCR; TCRdb's version includes in-frame clones alone and lacks a portion of them. The sample lists approximately 530,000 clones, 95% to 97% occurring once. The sequencing sample was made of naive CD4+ T cells sorted from blood. Specified subset: CD45RA+ positively selected. These receptors originate from a woman younger than 45 in good health.

This clone was seen more than once but under ten times. This chain links TRBV5-4 with TRBJ2-7; a possible D gene is TRBD1 (6 bases). Germline V lookup: CDR1 SGHNT, CDR2 YYREEE (reference sequence). The CDR3 has 13 amino acids. With 4 bases removed from V and 4 bases from J, the gap between germline ends came to 12 bases. The CDR3 region is CASSRDKGYEQYF. CDR3 nucleotide sequence: TGTGCCAGCAGCCGGGACAAAGGATACGAGCAGTACTTC.

The chain joins TRBV6-5 to TRBJ2-7; 7 nucleotides align to TRBD1. Germline lookup yields CDR1 MNHEY and CDR2 SVGAGI. V was pared by 2 bases and J by 5 bases, with 9 bases of the junction left unmatched. CDR3 length: 15 residues. CDR3 nucleotides: TGTGCCAGCAGTTACGGTACAGGGGTGGGCCACGAGCAGTACTTC. This codes for CASSYGTGVGHEQYF.

The gene calls are TRBV28 and TRBJ2-7, with 10 bases fitting TRBD1. This CDR3 has 15 amino acids. The trim removed 6 bases at V and 2 bases at J, leaving 7 bases unmatched. Germline CDR1 and CDR2: MDHEN and SYDVKM. Here the CDR3 DNA reads TGTGCCAGCAGCCCCGGGGGGACAGGGGCCTACGAGCAGTACTTC. It translates to CASSPGGTGAYEQYF.

The chain employs TRBV28 and TRBJ1-2; D gene uncertain. CDR3 length: 14 amino acids. The V end lost 0 bases, the J end lost 0 bases, and 5 bases lay between the germline ends. Germline CDR1 MDHEN, CDR2 SYDVKM. The CDR3 here is CASSLWQANYGYTF. CDR3 coding DNA: TGTGCCAGCAGTTTATGGCAGGCTAACTATGGCTACACCTTC.

The V gene is TRBV6-1, the J gene TRBJ2-7, with D possibly TRBD1 on 6 matching bases. The V end was cut by 0 bases, the J end by 1 base, with 13 bases between. Germline V gives CDR1 MNHNS, CDR2 SASEGT. This CDR3 region has 16 residues. In DNA form, the CDR3 reads TGTGCCAGCAGTGAAGCGCGAAGCAGGGGTTCCTACGAGCAGTACTTC. Translation: CASSEARSRGSYEQYF.

V and J are TRBV30 and TRBJ2-7, with D maybe TRBD2 (5 bases). The CDR3 is 12 amino acids. From germline, CDR1 is GTSNPN and CDR2 SVGIG (reference sequence). Trimming pared 3 bases from V and 6 bases from J, leaving 12 bases between. The DNA for the CDR3 is TGTGCCTGGAGCCGGGATCACGCCGAGCAGTACTTC. It is translated as CAWSRDHAEQYF.

This chain uses TRBV15 with TRBJ2-7; D is uncertain. With 1 base removed from V and 6 bases from J, the gap between germline ends came to 13 bases. The CDR3 loop spans 14 amino acids. Germline-derived CDR1 and CDR2 are LNHNV and YYDKDF (reference sequence). CDR3 region: CATSRGLMALEQYF. CDR3 nucleotide sequence: TGTGCCACCAGCAGAGGGTTAATGGCTCTCGAGCAGTACTTC.

V usage is TRBV7-2 and J usage is TRBJ2-1; D is perhaps TRBD2 (5 bases). V was pared by 3 bases and J by 3 bases, with 9 bases between. From germline, CDR1 is SGHTA and CDR2 FQGNSA. This CDR3 contains 14 residues. The CDR3 region has the DNA TGTGCCAGCAGCTTCGACTACGTCTACAATGAGCAGTTCTTC. Protein sequence: CASSFDYVYNEQFF.

The gene calls are TRBV14 and TRBJ1-2, with D hard to call. The V end lost 0 bases, the J end lost 2 bases, and 4 bases lay between the germline ends. This CDR3 spans 13 amino acids. The germline V gene has CDR1 SGHDN and CDR2 FVKESK. This CDR3 reads CASSQDRNYGYTF. Here the CDR3 DNA reads TGTGCCAGCAGCCAAGATAGGAACTATGGCTACACCTTC.

This clone was detected once. V and J are TRBV6-5 and TRBJ1-1; 8 bases fit TRBD1. V lost 4 bases, J lost 3 bases, and 10 bases stayed unmatched. Germline values: CDR1 MNHEY, CDR2 SVGAGI. This CDR3 comprises 16 residues. The CDR3 DNA reads TGTGCCAGCAGTTCACAGGGGGAAGGTAGGCACACTGAAGCTTTCTTT. Its translation: CASSSQGEGRHTEAFF.

V is TRBV5-1 and J is TRBJ2-1, with a weak D call TRBD1 (5 bases). Germline V gene lookup returns CDR1 SGHRS and CDR2 YFSETQ. V lost 4 bases to trimming and J lost 5 bases, with 16 bases between them. The CDR3 is 15 amino acids. CDR3 DNA: TGCGCCAGCAGCCCTAGGGGCCAGAATAACAATGAGCAGTTCTTC. It specifies CASSPRGQNNNEQFF. The full variable domain, in which reference TRBV5-1 and TRBJ2-1 provide the parts outside the CDR3, is KAGVTQTPRYLIKTRGQQVTLSCSPISGHRSVSWYQQTPGQGLQFLFEYFSETQRNKGNFPGRFSGRQFSNSRSEMNVSTLELGDSALYLCASSPRGQNNNEQFFGPGTRLTVL.

This clone has only a few counts. V usage is TRBV28 and J usage is TRBJ2-7; D is unclear. Trimming cost V 6 bases and J 2 bases, with 5 bases left between them. CDR1 and CDR2 from the germline V gene are MDHEN and SYDVKM. The CDR3 spans 11 residues. CDR3 amino acids: CASSHTYEQYF. The DNA for the CDR3 is TGTGCCAGCAGCCACACCTACGAGCAGTACTTC.

The chain combines TRBV7-3 with TRBJ2-1; D might be TRBD2 (5 bases). The CDR3 loop spans 13 amino acids. Germline V gene lookup returns CDR1 SGHTA and CDR2 FQGTGA. V gave up 4 bases and J gave up 6 bases, with 10 bases separating them. For the CDR3, the DNA is TGTGCCAGCAGCTCGAGAGAGGGCAATGAGCAGTTCTTC. It specifies CASSSREGNEQFF.

The rearrangement links TRBV28 to TRBJ2-7; either TRBD1 or TRBD2 may supply D (5 bases each). Germline CDR1 MDHEN, CDR2 SYDVKM. This CDR3 comprises 12 residues. V was clipped by 7 bases and J by 3 bases, with 10 bases between them. CDR3 bases: TGTGCCAGCACCAGTGGGGGCTACGAGCAGTACTTC. The encoded protein is CASTSGGYEQYF.

The CDR3 sequence is CASSSRGSAQEQFF. DNA for the CDR3: TGTGCCAGCAGCTCCCGAGGATCCGCCCAAGAGCAGTTCTTC. V and J are TRBV11-3 and TRBJ2-1; D is unclear. CDR3 size: 14 residues. V lost 4 bases to trimming and J lost 10 bases, with 17 bases between them. CDR1 and CDR2 from the germline V gene are SGHNT and YENEEA.

The chain joins TRBV11-1 to TRBJ1-1, with TRBD1 identical over 7 bases. Germline CDR1 SGHAT, CDR2 FQDESV (reference sequence). The J segment lost 2 bases and the V segment lost 1 base, leaving 1 base of the junction unmatched. The CDR3 is 14 residues long. The CDR3 bases are TGTGCCAGCAGCTTAGACAGGGGTAACACTGAAGCTTTCTTT. Its translation is CASSLDRGNTEAFF.

Concerning this clone itself: In the same sample, other DNA sequences code for this CDR3. The chain has TRBV19 and TRBJ1-4, with TRBD1 matching over 9 bases. The CDR3 totals 14 residues. The J segment lost 5 bases and the V segment lost 4 bases, leaving 2 bases of the junction unmatched. Germline V lookup: CDR1 LNHDA, CDR2 SQIVND (reference sequence). The CDR3 DNA is TGTGCCAGTAGTAGCGGGACAGGGAATGAAAAACTGTTTTTT. It is translated as CASSSGTGNEKLFF.

V usage is TRBV6-1 and J usage is TRBJ2-5, with D maybe TRBD2 (5 bases). Germline values: CDR1 MNHNS, CDR2 SASEGT. This CDR3 comprises 13 residues. Trimming shortened V by 1 base and J by 5 bases, and 8 bases separated the two germline ends. The CDR3 spells CASSEGWRETQYF. The CDR3 DNA is TGTGCCAGCAGTGAAGGGTGGAGGGAGACCCAGTACTTC.

The CDR3 spells CASSELAGVSNEQFF. The CDR3 DNA is TGTGCCAGCAGTGAACTAGCGGGAGTGTCAAATGAGCAGTTCTTC. The chain carries TRBV25-1 and TRBJ2-1; 10 positions agree with TRBD2. The junction had 5 bases not matched to a gene; V was cut back by 2 bases and J by 7 bases. CDR3 length: 15 amino acids. Germline CDR1 and CDR2: MGHDK and SYGVNS.

This clone was counted a single time. The chain employs TRBV19 and TRBJ2-7; 8 bases align to TRBD2. Per the germline V gene, CDR1 is LNHDA and CDR2 is SQIVND (reference sequence). The CDR3 is made up of 16 amino acids. V was pared by 5 bases and J by 6 bases, with 15 bases of the junction left unmatched. CDR3 DNA sequence: TGTGCCAGTAGTGCTCTCACGGGAGGGCCCTTCACCGAGCAGTACTTC. Its translation is CASSALTGGPFTEQYF.

The rearrangement joins TRBV5-6 to TRBJ1-5; unclear D gene. The V gene lost 0 bases and the J gene lost 5 bases, with 3 bases spanning the gap. CDR3 length: 12 amino acids. Germline CDR1 is SGHDT and CDR2 is YYEEEE. Written as DNA, the CDR3 is TGTGCCAGCAGCTTGGCGGATCAGCCCCAGCATTTT. This sequence encodes CASSLADQPQHF.

V and J are TRBV16 and TRBJ1-1; TRBD1 matches 10 bases. The CDR3 totals 13 residues. Germline CDR1 KGHSY, CDR2 FQNENV. Germline trimming cut 4 bases from V and 10 bases from J; bases unmatched to any gene: 6. CDR3 DNA sequence: TGTGCCAGCAGCCGGACAGGGGGGGGTCTAGCTTTCTTT. It translates to CASSRTGGGLAFF.

In DNA form, the CDR3 reads TGTGCCAGCAGGCCCATTGGGCTTAGCAATCAGCCCCAGCATTTT. Its translation: CASRPIGLSNQPQHF. This chain links TRBV27 with TRBJ1-5; D remains ambiguous. Between the trimmed V and J ends, which lost 6 bases and 0 bases, there was a span of 12 bases. CDR3 length equals 15 residues. Germline CDR1 is MNHEY and CDR2 is SMNVEV (reference sequence).

This chain connects TRBV18 to TRBJ1-1; TRBD1 matches at 7 bases. The CDR3 totals 18 residues. In germline, CDR1 is KGHSH, CDR2 LQKENI. J gave up 2 bases and V 3 bases, and 15 bases lay outside the gene matches. CDR3 nucleotide sequence: TGTGCCAGCTCACCCTATACCCCCTCGACAGGGCTTAACACTGAAGCTTTCTTT. As protein: CASSPYTPSTGLNTEAFF.

The genes are TRBV7-8 and TRBJ1-4; 7 nucleotides agree with TRBD1. From germline, CDR1 is SGHVS and CDR2 FQNEAQ. V gave up 6 bases and J gave up 2 bases; unmatched junction bases: 6. There are 15 residues in the CDR3. This CDR3 is CASREDRLTNEKLFF. The CDR3 DNA is TGTGCCAGCAGAGAGGACAGGCTCACTAATGAAAAACTGTTTTTT.

This rearrangement joins TRBV28 to TRBJ2-1; 7 bases match TRBD1. Looked up from germline, CDR1 is MDHEN and CDR2 is SYDVKM. J lost 4 bases, V lost 6 bases, and 9 bases had no gene match. CDR3 length: 15 residues. CDR3 sequence (DNA): TGTGCCAGCAGAACTACAGGGGACCATTACAATGAGCAGTTCTTC. It codes for CASRTTGDHYNEQFF.

This clone was seen a single time. The rearrangement joins TRBV7-8 to TRBJ2-5; the D gene could be TRBD1 or TRBD2 (5 bases each). Deletions cut 11 bases from V and 1 base from J, with 8 bases between. CDR1 is SGHVS and CDR2 is FQNEAQ in the germline V gene. The CDR3 runs 11 residues. The CDR3 region is CAGGSQETQYF. Written as DNA, the CDR3 is TGTGCCGGGGGAAGCCAAGAGACCCAGTACTTC.